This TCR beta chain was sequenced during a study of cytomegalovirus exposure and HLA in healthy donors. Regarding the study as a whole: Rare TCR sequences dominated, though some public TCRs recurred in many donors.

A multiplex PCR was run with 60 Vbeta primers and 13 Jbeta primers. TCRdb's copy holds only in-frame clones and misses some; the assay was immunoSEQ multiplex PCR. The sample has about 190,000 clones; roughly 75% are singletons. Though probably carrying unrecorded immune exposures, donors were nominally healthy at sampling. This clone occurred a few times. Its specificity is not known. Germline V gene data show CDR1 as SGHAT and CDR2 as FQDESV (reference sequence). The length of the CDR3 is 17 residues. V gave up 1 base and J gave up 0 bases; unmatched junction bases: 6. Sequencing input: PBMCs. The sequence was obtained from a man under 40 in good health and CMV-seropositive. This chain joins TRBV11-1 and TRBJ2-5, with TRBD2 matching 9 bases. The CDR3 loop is CASSLGLSSGDQETQYF. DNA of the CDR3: TGTGCCAGCAGCTTAGGATTGTCTAGCGGGGACCAAGAGACCCAGTACTTC. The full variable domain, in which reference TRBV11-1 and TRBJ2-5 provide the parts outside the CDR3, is EAEVAQSPRYKITEKSQAVAFWCDPISGHATLYWYRQILGQGPELLVQFQDESVVDDSQLPKDRFSAERLKGVDSTLKIQPAELGDSAMYLCASSLGLSSGDQETQYFGPGTRLLVL.